Following are 19 T cell receptor beta chains from one sample sequenced in a study of control samples from healthy donors and cancer patients (dated by TCRdb to between 2020 and 2021). Preparation of the library involved the immunoSEQ multiplex PCR assay. TCRdb's version of the immuneACCESS table is confined to in-frame rearrangements and falls short of the full clone set. An unresolved V gene accounts for under half of the shortfall where checked; the remainder is of unknown origin. This sample lists 90,000 to 100,000 clones; about 88% were detected once. 13% to 15% of the sample comes from the top ten. Sequencing was carried out using blood. The source is a woman aged 70-85 years in good health.

This clone is a singleton in its sample. V and J are TRBV12-3 or TRBV12-4 and TRBJ1-6; D is unclear. The CDR3 loop spans 13 amino acids. The V end was cut by 3 bases, the J end by 10 bases, with 10 bases between. The CDR3 loop reads CASSLSEGSPLHF. The CDR3 region has the DNA TGTGCCAGCAGTTTGAGCGAGGGCTCACCCCTCCACTTT.

The chain carries TRBV6-6 and TRBJ1-4, with TRBD1 as a possible D gene (6 bases). V was cut by 2 bases and J by 3 bases, with 10 bases left in between. The CDR3 covers 15 residues. CDR1 and CDR2 (germline): MNHNY, SVGAGI (reference sequence). CDR3 region: CASSYPQGPNEKLFF. Written as DNA, the CDR3 is TGTGCCAGCAGTTACCCACAGGGACCTAATGAAAAACTGTTTTTT.

The V gene is TRBV2, the J gene TRBJ1-1; the match to TRBD1 covers 7 bases. V dropped 7 bases and J dropped 0; count of bases not matched to a gene: 5. CDR1 and CDR2 (germline): SNHLY, FYNNEI. CDR3 length: 14 residues. CDR3 bases: TGTGCCAGCATCAAAGACAGGGTGAACACTGAAGCTTTCTTT. Translating gives CASIKDRVNTEAFF.

This clone was counted between two and nine times. J is TRBJ1-4 and V is TRBV27; 8 nucleotides align to TRBD1. Looked up from germline, CDR1 is MNHEY and CDR2 is SMNVEV (reference sequence). CDR3 length equals 15 residues. The J segment lost 0 bases and the V segment lost 6 bases, leaving 3 bases of the junction unmatched. The CDR3 protein is CASSPQGATNEKLFF. The CDR3 DNA reads TGTGCCAGCAGCCCACAGGGGGCAACTAATGAAAAACTGTTTTTT.

The CDR3 region has the DNA TGCGCCAGCAGCTTGGGTAAGGATACGCAGTATTTT. Amino acid sequence: CASSLGKDTQYF. The chain links TRBV5-1 to TRBJ2-3; D ambiguous. Trimming left V 0 bases short and J 6 bases short, with 5 bases between. The CDR3 loop spans 12 amino acids. The germline gives CDR1 SGHRS, CDR2 YFSETQ.

The chain has TRBV9 and TRBJ1-4; tentative D call: TRBD1 (5 bases). CDR1 and CDR2 from the germline V gene are SGDLS and YYNGEE. CDR3 size: 15 residues. V shed 4 bases and J shed 3 bases, with 13 bases lying between them. The CDR3 bases are TGTGCCAGCAGCCCAGACCCAGGGCCTAATGAAAAACTGTTTTTT. It is translated as CASSPDPGPNEKLFF.

This clone turned up a few times. This rearrangement joins TRBV5-1 to TRBJ2-5; no clear D gene. The V and J ends lost 0 bases and 0 bases respectively, with 9 bases between them. The CDR3 is made up of 15 amino acids. Germline V gene data show CDR1 as SGHRS and CDR2 as YFSETQ. This CDR3 reads CASSLAGRDQETQYF. The CDR3 bases are TGCGCCAGCAGCTTGGCCGGAAGGGACCAAGAGACCCAGTACTTC.

The rearrangement uses TRBV5-8 and TRBJ2-5; unclear D gene. Germline loops: CDR1 SGHTS, CDR2 YDEGEE. Trimming stripped 6 bases from V and 1 base from J, with 4 bases between. This CDR3 has 11 residues. CDR3 region: CASNLQETQYF. The CDR3, as DNA: TGTGCCAGCAACCTCCAAGAGACCCAGTACTTC.

This rearrangement joins TRBV29-1 to TRBJ1-3; 7 nucleotides line up with TRBD1. This CDR3 is built from 11 residues. V dropped 4 bases and J dropped 8; count of bases not matched to a gene: 2. The germline V gene encodes CDR1 SQVTM and CDR2 ANQGSEA. CDR3 nucleotides: TGCAGCGTTGCGCAGGGGGACACCATATATTTT. Translated: CSVAQGDTIYF.

The chain carries TRBV6-6 and TRBJ2-1, with no clear D. Germline lookup yields CDR1 MNHNY and CDR2 SVGAGI (reference sequence). The CDR3 totals 13 residues. V lost 6 bases and J lost 5, with 11 bases in between. CDR3 DNA sequence: TGTGCCAGCAGCCCTAATAGGAACAATGAGCAGTTCTTC. It yields the protein CASSPNRNNEQFF.

This chain connects TRBV5-5 to TRBJ1-2; D is possibly TRBD1 (6 bases). Between the trimmed V and J ends, which lost 4 bases and 5 bases, there was a span of 15 bases. This CDR3 has 14 residues. CDR1 SGHKS and CDR2 YYEKEE come from the germline V gene (reference sequence). The CDR3 spells CASSPPTGTYGYTF. CDR3 DNA sequence: TGTGCCAGCAGCCCGCCTACAGGGACGTATGGCTACACCTTC.

The chain joins TRBV15 to TRBJ1-5; D remains ambiguous. V lost 0 bases and J lost 4, with 10 bases in between. The CDR3 loop spans 15 amino acids. Germline V gene sequence: CDR1 LNHNV, CDR2 YYDKDF (reference sequence). This CDR3 reads CATSRDDLKNQPQHF. CDR3 sequence (DNA): TGTGCCACCAGCAGAGATGATCTGAAGAATCAGCCCCAGCATTTT.

The chain recombines TRBV19 with TRBJ2-3; no firm D call. Trimming took 3 bases from V and 0 from J, leaving 7 bases between them. Germline loops: CDR1 LNHDA, CDR2 SQIVND (reference sequence). This CDR3 comprises 14 residues. The CDR3 coding sequence is TGTGCCAGTAGTATTTCGAGTAGCACAGATACGCAGTATTTT. It codes for CASSISSSTDTQYF. The entire variable domain, with the rest obtained from reference TRBV19 and TRBJ2-3, is as follows: DGGITQSPKYLFRKEGQNVTLSCEQNLNHDAMYWYRQDPGQGLRLIYYSQIVNDFQKGDIAEGYSVSREKKESFPLTVTSAQKNPTAFYLCASSISSSTDTQYFGPGTRLTVL.

To note about this clone: At one end, the junction sequence differs from germline, possibly due to a read error. The J gene is TRBJ1-1, the V gene TRBV7-9; D not certain. Germline assignment: CDR1 SEHNR and CDR2 FQNEAQ (reference sequence). The CDR3 contains 12 residues. In DNA form, the CDR3 reads TGTGCCAGCAGCTTAGCCCAAGAGATAAGTGACTTT. This codes for CASSLAQEISDF.

V usage is TRBV4-1 and J usage is TRBJ1-2, with D uncertain. V gave up 0 bases and J gave up 4 bases, with 9 bases separating them. There are 14 residues in the CDR3. From germline, CDR1 is MGHRA and CDR2 YSYEKL. The CDR3 protein is CASSQESGPYGYTF. The CDR3 region has the DNA TGCGCCAGCAGCCAAGAATCGGGTCCCTATGGCTACACCTTC.

This sequence joins TRBV7-9 and TRBJ1-6; 7 bases are shared with TRBD1. Germline CDR1 reads SEHNR; CDR2 reads FQNEAQ (reference sequence). V trimming: 0 bases; J trimming: 7 bases; junction bases outside the gene matches: 3. The CDR3 covers 15 residues. CDR3 amino acids: CASSLAGGVNSPLHF. The CDR3 DNA is TGTGCCAGCAGCTTAGCAGGGGGCGTAAATTCACCCCTCCACTTT.

This sequence joins TRBV28 and TRBJ2-7; D remains unclear. Germline loops: CDR1 MDHEN, CDR2 SYDVKM. The CDR3 has 10 residues. V was shortened by 8 bases and J by 3 bases, with 5 bases between the two germline ends. The CDR3 DNA is TGTGCCAGCCTGAACTACGAGCAGTACTTC. It translates to CASLNYEQYF. Full variable domain (missing parts from reference TRBV28 and TRBJ2-7): DVKVTQSSRYLVKRTGEKVFLECVQDMDHENMFWYRQDPGLGLRLIYFSYDVKMKEKGDIPEGYSVSREKKERFSLILESASTNQTSMYLCASLNYEQYFGPGTRLTVT.

In this sample, this clone turned up a few times. This sample also contains other DNA sequences that code for the same CDR3. The chain has TRBV19 and TRBJ1-1, with unresolved D. From germline, CDR1 is LNHDA and CDR2 SQIVND (reference sequence). The CDR3 extends over 12 amino acids. The V end lost 11 bases, the J end lost 3 bases, and 13 bases lay between the germline ends. The CDR3 DNA reads as TGTGCCTCCCGGTGGGGAGACACTGAAGCTTTCTTT. This codes for CASRWGDTEAFF. The entire variable domain, with the rest obtained from reference TRBV19 and TRBJ1-1, is as follows: DGGITQSPKYLFRKEGQNVTLSCEQNLNHDAMYWYRQDPGQGLRLIYYSQIVNDFQKGDIAEGYSVSREKKESFPLTVTSAQKNPTAFYLCASRWGDTEAFFGQGTRLTVV.

The chain couples TRBV19 to TRBJ1-5; D is possibly TRBD1 (5 bases). The CDR3 is 13 residues long. V was pared by 3 bases and J by 7 bases, with 10 bases between. In germline, CDR1 is LNHDA, CDR2 SQIVND (reference sequence). CDR3 protein: CASSMSGTQPQHF. Written as DNA, the CDR3 is TGTGCCAGTAGTATGTCAGGGACCCAGCCCCAGCATTTT.